This T cell receptor beta chain was sequenced during a study of metastatic and nonmetastatic thyroid tumors (dated by TCRdb to the early 2020s). For the study in its entirety: Repertoires from peripheral blood and from tumor or nodule tissue samples of malignant and benign thyroid patients were compared. Study-wide conclusions, independent of this receptor: In both blood and tumor samples, malignant tumors were reported to have significantly higher TCR beta diversity than benign nodules.

This clone was observed at least ten times. Its recognized antigen is unknown. There are no base qualities to consult, and no much larger clone falls within one base. To prepare the library, PCR was applied. TCRdb records Illumina HiSeq 4000 as the sequencer. High-throughput sequencing was used to profile the TCR beta-chain CDR3 region of each patient. As for the original processing: The researchers built a classifier to tell apart papillary thyroid cancer patients with distant metastasis, based on CDR3 differences among clinicopathological groups. Repertoire diversity was assessed with the Shannon index, and tumor-blood repertoire similarity with the Morisita-Horn index. Starting from the raw public reads, TCRdb applied fastp trimming at Q25, assembled clones with MiXCR and retained in-frame beta chains. The V and J calls and clone size come from TCRdb's table, not from the authors' own analysis. The sample profile shows about 4,500 clones; around 30% of them were found once. About a sixth of the sample belongs to the ten largest clones.

The CDR3 contains 16 residues, cysteine and phenylalanine counted. Only the CDR3 DNA is retained, 48 bases long and in frame from the first base. CDR1 and CDR2 were assigned from the germline V gene as MGHRA and YSYEKL. Trimmed from V: 1 base; trimmed from J: 7 bases; junction bases lacking a gene match: 9. No patient had received any treatment before thyroid surgery. The study retrospectively analysed patient clinical samples collected from about 2012 to 2018 using T-cell receptor beta sequencing. The receptor comes from a male donor with papillary thyroid cancer or a benign thyroid nodule (not recorded which). Some clones in this sample may be carry-over from other donors' samples. The V and J genes are TRBV4-1 and TRBJ2-1; 8 bases in between match TRBD1. Sequences were obtained from adjacent normal tissue. The nucleotides are TGCGCCAGCAGCCAAGGAACCACAGGGGGGTGGAATGAGCAGTTCTTC. Its protein reads: CASSQGTTGGWNEQFF.